This is a list of T cell receptor beta chains from one sample in a study of blood T cell repertoires in COVID-19. The protocol was immunoSEQ multiplex PCR, while the TCRdb copy is restricted to in-frame clones and leaves out a portion. Of about 380,000 clones listed, 81% are singletons. What was sequenced was peripheral blood. The receptors were gathered from a human donor with acute or convalescent COVID-19. The donor label of this sample is uncertain. Each CDR3 is given with its conserved first and last residue. A D gene is named only where the DNA matches it firmly. Clone sizes are given selectively: once, few, many, or a class where the clone is expanded.

abundance	j_gene	d_gene	v_gene	CDR3nt	CDR3aa
once	TRBJ2-7	.	TRBV29-1	TGCAGCGCCGAATCGGAGGTTGAGCGCGAGCAGTACTTC	CSAESEVEREQYF
.	TRBJ1-2	.	TRBV6-6	TGTGCCAGCAGTTACAGGGAGGACTATGGCTACACCTTC	CASSYREDYGYTF
once	TRBJ2-6	.	TRBV7-6	TGTGCCAGCAGCTATAGCGTTCTATCTGGGGCCAACGTCCTGACTTTC	CASSYSVLSGANVLTF
.	TRBJ2-3	.	TRBV5-6	TGTGCCAGCAGCCCGGGGGAGCAACAAGATACGCAGTATTTT	CASSPGEQQDTQYF
.	TRBJ2-2	.	TRBV5-4	TGTGCCAGCAGCTTGGGGTTAGCCGACGAGCTGTTTTTT	CASSLGLADELFF
.	TRBJ2-5	.	TRBV9	TGTGCCAGCAGCGTAGGGAGTGGCCTAACGTACGAGACCCAGTACTTC	CASSVGSGLTYETQYF
once	TRBJ2-5	TRBD2	TRBV4-1	TGCGCCAGCAGCCAAGTGGGACTAGCGGGAGAGACCCAGTACTTC	CASSQVGLAGETQYF
.	TRBJ2-3	TRBD2	TRBV2	TGTGCCAGTTTACTAGCGGGGGGGCGTTTCACAGATACGCAGTATTTT	CASLLAGGRFTDTQYF
few	TRBJ1-1	.	TRBV3-1/TRBV3-2	TGTGCCAGCAGCCAAGGGACAGCGACAATGAACACTGAAGCTTTCTTT	CASSQGTATMNTEAFF
.	TRBJ2-1	TRBD1	TRBV19	TGTGCCAGTAGTGTCGGACAGGGCCTATACAATGAGCAGTTCTTC	CASSVGQGLYNEQFF
.	TRBJ2-7	.	TRBV7-6	TGTGCCAGCAGCCCAGCGGGCTACGAGCAGTACTTC	CASSPAGYEQYF
.	TRBJ1-1	.	TRBV7-9	TGTGCCAGCAGCGGCCTCGTGGTTGTGTCTGAAGCTTTCTTT	CASSGLVVVSEAFF